A selection of T cell receptor beta chains follows, all from one sample in a study of T cell responses to AZD1222 COVID-19 vaccine. TCRdb's table, derived via immunoSEQ multiplex PCR, lists solely in-frame clones and lacks some. Among about 130,000 clones listed, approximately 83% were seen once. The material was peripheral blood, obtained on day 0 of AZD1222 vaccination. These receptor sequences come from an adult in good health. CDR3s include the opening cysteine and the closing phenylalanine or tryptophan. Fields, in order: J gene, D gene, clone size, V gene, CDR3 DNA, CDR3 protein. The D gene is left open where the match is weak. Clone size is shown for a subset of rows, as once, few, many or a class of expanded clone.

>TRBJ1-1|NA|NA|TRBV5-8
TGTGCCAGCAGACGGTCCGGGGCAGTGAGGACTGAAGCTTTCTTT
CASRRSGAVRTEAFF
>TRBJ2-2|NA|NA|TRBV12-3/TRBV12-4
TGTGCCAGCAGCCGGGTTGGGGGGGAGCTGTTTTTT
CASSRVGGELFF
>TRBJ2-7|NA|NA|TRBV15
TGTGCCACCAGCAGAGATGCCAGGTCCTACGAGCAGTACTTC
CATSRDARSYEQYF
>TRBJ1-6|NA|NA|TRBV5-8
TGTGCCAGCAGCTTGGCTGGAGATTCACCCCTCCACTTT
CASSLAGDSPLHF
>TRBJ2-3|NA|NA|TRBV6-4
TGTGCCAGCAGTGACTCGTGGGGGGCGGGCACAGATACGCAGTATTTT
CASSDSWGAGTDTQYF
>TRBJ2-3|NA|NA|TRBV24-1
TGTGCCACCACCTCTTCCTTAGGGGACAAGGATACGCAGTATTTT
CATTSSLGDKDTQYF
>TRBJ2-5|TRBD1|NA|TRBV25-1
TGTGCCAGCACTCAACCCGGGACAGGGACCACTCAGTACTTC
CASTQPGTGTTQYF
>TRBJ2-2|TRBD1|NA|TRBV5-1
TGCGCCAGCAGCGATACCGGGACAGGGGACACCGGGGAGCTGTTTTTT
CASSDTGTGDTGELFF
>TRBJ2-2|NA|few|TRBV15
TGTGCCACCAGCGGGGGACAGAACACCGGGGAGCTGTTTTTT
CATSGGQNTGELFF
>TRBJ1-2|NA|NA|TRBV24-1
TGTGTTATGACCTCGGGAGGGAGGTATGGCTACACCTTC
CVMTSGGRYGYTF
>TRBJ2-3|NA|NA|TRBV5-6
TGTGCCAGCAGCATACTTCCAGATACGCAGTATTTT
CASSILPDTQYF
>TRBJ1-1|NA|NA|TRBV29-1
TGCAGCGAACGCCCGGGGATGAACACTGAAGCTTTCTTT
CSERPGMNTEAFF
>TRBJ2-7|TRBD1|NA|TRBV7-9
TGTGCCAGCAGCTCCCACTCGGGACAGGGGTCCGAGCAGTACTTC
CASSSHSGQGSEQYF
>TRBJ2-7|NA|NA|TRBV10-3
TGTGCCGCCAGGGCCACCGGGGGGCTTAGCGAGCAGTACTTC
CAARATGGLSEQYF
>TRBJ2-5|TRBD1|NA|TRBV29-1
TGCAGCGCCCGAGGGACAGCCCAAGAGACCCAGTACTTC
CSARGTAQETQYF
>TRBJ1-2|NA|NA|TRBV10-1
TGCGCCAGGTATAGGGGGGAAAAAGGATATGGCTACACCTTC
CARYRGEKGYGYTF
>TRBJ2-7|NA|NA|TRBV6-1
TGTGCCAGCAGTGAGTGGCAATACGAGCAGTACTTC
CASSEWQYEQYF
>TRBJ2-1|TRBD2|NA|TRBV5-1
TGCGCCAGCAGGCTGGGACTAGCGGACTACAATGAGCAGTTCTTC
CASRLGLADYNEQFF
>TRBJ2-3|TRBD2|NA|TRBV6-5
TGTGCCAGCAGTTACGGGGCGGGGGGGCTCACAGATACGCAGTATTTT
CASSYGAGGLTDTQYF
>TRBJ1-3|NA|NA|TRBV9
TGTGCCAGCAAAAACCCTAGCTCTGGAAACACCATATATTTT
CASKNPSSGNTIYF
>TRBJ2-6|TRBD1|NA|TRBV9
TGTGCCAGCAGGAAAAGACAGGGGGAGGCTACCTCTGGGGCCAACGTCCTGACTTTC
CASRKRQGEATSGANVLTF
>TRBJ2-4|TRBD1|NA|TRBV6-2/TRBV6-3
TGTGCCAGCAGTTCCGAGGGACAGCAATTAGCCAAAAACATTCAGTACTTC
CASSSEGQQLAKNIQYF
>TRBJ2-5|NA|NA|TRBV18
TGTGCCAGCTCCCGGACAGACCAAGAGACCCAGTACTTC
CASSRTDQETQYF
>TRBJ1-2|NA|NA|TRBV5-6
TGTGCCAGCAGCTTGTTGTCGGGGATGTCGAACTATGGCTACACCTTC
CASSLLSGMSNYGYTF
>TRBJ1-6|NA|NA|TRBV6-5
TGTGCCGCGGGACTTTATAATTCACCCCTCCACTTT
CAAGLYNSPLHF
>TRBJ1-1|NA|NA|TRBV6-6
TGTGCCAGCAAGGTAGGGAGGAACACTGAAGCTTTCTTT
CASKVGRNTEAFF
>TRBJ2-5|TRBD2|NA|TRBV27
TGTGCCAGCAGTTTAGCGGGAGTCCAAGAGACCCAGTACTTC
CASSLAGVQETQYF
>TRBJ1-1|TRBD1|few|TRBV29-1
TGCAGCGTTACGGACAGGGCACGCAACACTGAAGCTTTCTTT
CSVTDRARNTEAFF
>TRBJ2-7|TRBD2|few|TRBV5-4
TGTGCCAGCAGCTTGGCCTGGGGTGCTAGCGGGTCCTCCTACGAGCAGTACTTC
CASSLAWGASGSSYEQYF
>TRBJ2-1|NA|NA|TRBV13
TGTGCCAGCAGCTCAATAGTTGAAGAGCAGTTCTTC
CASSSIVEEQFF
>TRBJ2-7|NA|once|TRBV5-1
TGCGCCAGCAGGTCAGGGCCCCCCTACGAGCAGTACTTC
CASRSGPPYEQYF
>TRBJ1-2|NA|NA|TRBV27
TGTGCCAGCAGTTTGGGAGGGAGAAGAGGTGGCTACACCTTC
CASSLGGRRGGYTF
>TRBJ2-3|NA|few|TRBV4-2
TGTGCCAGCAGCCCCCCTAGCACAGATACGCAGTATTTT
CASSPPSTDTQYF
>TRBJ1-2|TRBD1|NA|TRBV29-1
TGCAGCGCCAAAGGACAGGGGGATGGAGGCTACACCTTC
CSAKGQGDGGYTF
>TRBJ1-2|NA|NA|TRBV6-5
TGTGCCAGCAGAGTTAACTATGGCTACACCTTC
CASRVNYGYTF
>TRBJ2-5|NA|once|TRBV6-2/TRBV6-3
TGTGCCAGCAGTTACTCTACTAACCTAAAAGAGACCCAGTACTTC
CASSYSTNLKETQYF
>TRBJ2-5|NA|NA|TRBV3-1/TRBV3-2
TGTGAAACTGGGGGGGGCGCGGACGAGACCCAGTACTTC
CETGGGADETQYF
>TRBJ2-1|NA|once|TRBV5-1
TGCGCCAGCGACGTTAACTATCCCCTGAGCAATGAGCAGTTCTTC
CASDVNYPLSNEQFF
>TRBJ1-5|NA|NA|TRBV6-1
TGTGCCAGCAGTGAAGGGGCTGGCAGGGCCAGCAATCAGCCCCAGCATTTT
CASSEGAGRASNQPQHF
>TRBJ2-3|TRBD2|NA|TRBV7-9
TGTGCCAGCAGCCCAGGCCCAGGGAGGGCAGATACGCAGTATTTT
CASSPGPGRADTQYF
>TRBJ1-1|NA|NA|TRBV3-1/TRBV3-2
TGTGCCAGCAGCCAAGATCGGGGAAGAAACACTGAAGCTTTCTTT
CASSQDRGRNTEAFF
>TRBJ1-2|NA|NA|TRBV7-3
TGTGCCAGCAGCTCCGACGGATTCTATGGCTACACCTTC
CASSSDGFYGYTF
>TRBJ2-3|TRBD1|NA|TRBV6-4
TGTGCCAGCAGGGACAGGGGAACGAGCACAGATACGCAGTATTTT
CASRDRGTSTDTQYF
>TRBJ1-1|TRBD1|NA|TRBV5-1
TGCGCCAGCAGCTTTAAACAGGGGGGTGAGTACACTGAAGCTTTCTTT
CASSFKQGGEYTEAFF
>TRBJ1-4|NA|once|TRBV5-1
TGCGCCAGCAGCTTGGAGGGGCCGGGGGAGAATGAAAAACTGTTTTTT
CASSLEGPGENEKLFF
>TRBJ1-4|NA|few|TRBV9
TGTGCCAGCAGCGGAGAAGGAAGAACTAATGAAAAACTGTTTTTT
CASSGEGRTNEKLFF
>TRBJ2-7|NA|NA|TRBV30
TGTGCCTGGAGTGTAGGTGGAAGCTCCTACGAGCAGTACTTC
CAWSVGGSSYEQYF
>TRBJ2-7|NA|NA|TRBV20-1
TGCAGTGCTAGAGCGGGCCCCGAGCAGTACTTC
CSARAGPEQYF
>TRBJ1-5|NA|NA|TRBV29-1
TGCAGCGTTGCCGCCAGGGATAGCAATCAGCCCCAGCATTTT
CSVAARDSNQPQHF